This T cell receptor (beta chain) was obtained from a study of shared clonotypes between healthy human individuals. This clone was seen a handful of times. The assay was immunoSEQ multiplex PCR, and TCRdb's table has in-frame clones only and misses some. This table has approximately 1,000,000 clones, roughly 74% appearing once. Naive CD45RA+ and memory CD45RA-negative subsets were split from CD4+ cells. Deletions cut 8 bases from V and 4 bases from J, with 11 bases between. CDR3 length: 12 amino acids. Germline V CDR1 and CDR2: SEHNR, FQNEAQ (reference sequence). The TCR sequence derives from a man aged 18-30 years in good health. Some clones in this sample may be carry-over from other donors' samples. Sequences were obtained from memory CD4+ T cells from PBMCs. Specified subset: CD45RA-negative fraction. The chain uses TRBV7-9 and TRBJ2-5, with D possibly matching TRBD1 (6 bases). Here the CDR3 reads CASDRQGETQYF. CDR3 DNA sequence: TGTGCCAGCGACAGGCAGGGAGAGACCCAGTACTTC.